This T cell receptor (beta chain) was identified during a study of blood T cells in healthy people across ages. A J-beta primer mix and a sample-barcoded 5' primer were used in a second PCR of about 7 to 11 cycles. TCRdb processed the 5' RACE reads anew with MiXCR; each CDR3 protein has one entry. This sample yields 1.5 million to 2 million distinct CDR3 sequences, of which 40% to 55% are seen a single time; more than 2% belongs to the top ten. CDR1 is SGHTA, CDR2 FQGNSA, per germline. The junction had 9 bases not matched to a gene; V was cut back by 5 bases and J by 3 bases. The CDR3 has 15 residues.

The TCR originated in a woman between 40 and 50 years old in good health. V is TRBV7-2 and J is TRBJ1-1, with 7 positions matching TRBD1. Material: blood. The CDR3 loop is CASSVNRGGDTEAFF. For the CDR3, the DNA is TGTGCCAGCAGCGTTAACAGGGGAGGGGACACTGAAGCTTTCTTT.